Reported below is one T cell receptor (beta chain). Its target is unknown. Relative to the germline gene, one junction end is altered; a read error may explain this. The data were taken from a study of cytomegalovirus exposure and HLA in healthy donors. Study observations and caveats: TCR beta sequences reportedly predicted most subjects' HLA-A and HLA-B alleles accurately.

Primers included in the PCR were 60 Vbeta and 13 Jbeta primers. The repertoire was sequenced with immunoSEQ multiplex PCR; TCRdb's copy has only in-frame clones and lacks some. Of roughly 150,000 clones listed, 80% are singletons. Germline lookup yields CDR1 SSHAT and CDR2 FNYEAQ (reference sequence). The CDR3 totals 15 residues. The chain couples TRBV7-7 to TRBJ2-7, with D possibly TRBD1 on 5 matching bases. The source is a man aged 18 to 29 in good health and CMV-seropositive. The sample comprised PBMCs. CDR3 DNA sequence: TGTGCTAGCAGCAACGGTCCAGGGCGGAATAACGAGCAGTACTTC. Amino acid sequence: CASSNGPGRNNEQYF.